One sample yielded the 9 T cell receptor beta chains listed below, sequenced in a study of T cell responses to AZD1222 COVID-19 vaccine. Profiling relied on immunoSEQ multiplex PCR, and the TCRdb table lists in-frame clones only, not all of them. The sample has about 90,000 clones; around 86% are singletons. The starting material was peripheral blood, obtained on day 0 of AZD1222 vaccination. These receptors all stem from an adult in good health.

The genes are TRBV19 and TRBJ1-3, with D unresolved. Germline-derived CDR1 and CDR2 are LNHDA and SQIVND (reference sequence). This CDR3 is 14 amino acids long. V lost 8 bases and J 0 bases, leaving 11 bases between the germline ends. CDR3 amino acids: CASQTGSSGNTIYF. The DNA of the CDR3 is TGTGCCAGTCAAACGGGGAGCTCTGGAAACACCATATATTTT.

The genes are TRBV27 and TRBJ2-7; D is unclear. Germline assignment: CDR1 MNHEY and CDR2 SMNVEV (reference sequence). Trimming took off 4 bases at V and 2 bases at J, with 3 bases between the two ends. The CDR3 is 11 amino acids. CDR3 sequence: CASSSTYEQYF. The CDR3 nucleotides are TGTGCCAGCAGTTCTACCTACGAGCAGTACTTC.

As DNA, the CDR3 is TGTGCCAGCAGGCAGACTAGCGGTAGCTCCTACAATGAGCAGTTCTTC. The encoded protein is CASRQTSGSSYNEQFF. The chain combines TRBV2 with TRBJ2-1, with TRBD2 identical over 9 bases. CDR1 SNHLY and CDR2 FYNNEI come from the germline V gene. This CDR3 region has 16 residues. Losses at the gene ends were 6 bases for V and 0 bases for J; bases not matched to a gene: 6.

CDR3 nucleotide sequence: TGTGCCAGCAGATGGGGACTAGCGGGAGTACAAGAGTATTTT. Translation gives CASRWGLAGVQEYF. The chain uses TRBV27 and TRBJ2-3; 14 bases align to TRBD2. V shed 6 bases, J shed 13 bases, and the junction held 9 bases outside the gene matches. This CDR3 has 14 amino acids. The V gene's germline CDR1 is MNHEY and CDR2 SMNVEV (reference sequence).

The genes are TRBV18 and TRBJ1-6; D perhaps matches TRBD1 (5 bases). V lost 6 bases to trimming and J lost 7 bases, with 16 bases between them. The CDR3 has 15 residues. Germline V gene data show CDR1 as KGHSH and CDR2 as LQKENI. The CDR3 sequence is CASSLGTADNSPLHF. CDR3 nucleotides: TGTGCCAGCTCTCTCGGGACGGCTGACAATTCACCCCTCCACTTT.

This clone has just a few counts. The V gene is TRBV5-1, the J gene TRBJ2-1; 16 positions agree with TRBD2. V shed 4 bases, J shed 4 bases, and the junction held 11 bases outside the gene matches. CDR3 length: 19 residues. Per germline, CDR1 SGHRS and CDR2 YFSETQ. CDR3 protein: CASSIPTGTSGRDYNEQFF. The DNA of the CDR3 is TGCGCCAGCAGCATCCCAACCGGGACTAGCGGGAGGGATTACAATGAGCAGTTCTTC.

This chain connects TRBV28 to TRBJ1-1; the match to TRBD1 covers 8 bases. The V gene end was trimmed by 6 bases and the J gene end by 3 bases; junction bases not matched to a gene: 18. Per the germline V gene, CDR1 is MDHEN and CDR2 is SYDVKM. The CDR3 sequence is 18 residues long. This CDR3 reads CASSLPTGESFPHTEAFF. In DNA form, the CDR3 reads TGTGCCAGCAGCCTACCGACAGGGGAATCTTTCCCTCACACTGAAGCTTTCTTT.

A single count supports this clone. V usage is TRBV4-1 and J usage is TRBJ1-5; D gene uncertain. Deletions cut 4 bases from V and 7 bases from J, with 11 bases between. This CDR3 has 13 residues. Germline V CDR1 and CDR2: MGHRA, YSYEKL. The CDR3 region is CASSLRQEQPQHF. The CDR3 bases are TGCGCCAGCAGCCTCCGTCAGGAGCAGCCCCAGCATTTT.

The genes are TRBV19 and TRBJ2-7, with a weak D call TRBD1 (5 bases). CDR1 is LNHDA and CDR2 is SQIVND in the germline V gene (reference sequence). V lost 5 bases, J lost 0 bases, and 14 bases lay in between. CDR3 length: 15 residues. CDR3 sequence reads: CASSPGHGSSYEQYF. In nucleotides, the CDR3 is TGTGCCAGTAGTCCCGGACACGGTAGCTCCTACGAGCAGTACTTC.